The source of this TCR beta chain is a study of T cell responses to AZD1222 COVID-19 vaccine. The junction had 7 bases not matched to a gene; V was cut back by 5 bases and J by 4 bases. Germline CDR1 SGHTA, CDR2 FQGNSA. The CDR3 spans 14 residues. Generated by immunoSEQ multiplex PCR, the TCRdb table keeps only in-frame clones and is missing some. The sample consists of 90,000 to 95,000 clones, approximately 90% of them appearing once. The receptor was isolated from an adult in good health. Sample: peripheral blood, taken on day 0 of AZD1222 vaccination. V usage is TRBV7-2 and J usage is TRBJ1-2; 7 nucleotides line up with TRBD1. The CDR3 here is CASSPRDRFYGYTF. CDR3 nucleotide sequence: TGTGCCAGCAGCCCCCGGGACAGATTCTATGGCTACACCTTC.